The 17 T cell receptor beta chains listed next were all sequenced from one sample in a study of T-cell memory formation after mild COVID-19. One entry per CDR3 protein, called by TCRdb with MiXCR from the 5' RACE reads. The table shows 200,000 to 250,000 distinct CDR3 sequences, with about a sixth occurring only once. Sequences were obtained from PBMCs or a T cell subset sorted from them (not recorded which). The receptors here all came from a man in his late teens or twenties who had mild COVID-19 (a few samples of this study predate the infection). Cell type and time point are not known.

The gene calls are TRBV2 and TRBJ2-3; weak D call: TRBD1 (7 bases). Germline CDR1 reads SNHLY; CDR2 reads FYNNEI. The CDR3 is 13 residues long. Trimming took off 11 bases at V and 7 bases at J, with 19 bases between the two ends. CDR3 nucleotides: TGTGCCGGCGGGACAGCCTTCAGATATACGCAGTATTTT. It specifies CAGGTAFRYTQYF.

This clonotype was found a few times. CDR3 DNA: TGTGCCAGCAGCGCGGACAGGAGTGGTACCGGGGAGCTGTTTTTT. It translates to CASSADRSGTGELFF. This chain uses TRBV5-6 with TRBJ2-2; 7 positions agree with TRBD1. Trimming removed 4 bases from V and 5 bases from J; junction bases left unmatched: 8. The CDR3 runs 15 residues. The germline CDR1 and CDR2 sequences are SGHDT and YYEEEE.

This clonotype has a handful of counts. The chain employs TRBV27 and TRBJ1-2, with 9 bases identical to TRBD1. Germline CDR1 is MNHEY and CDR2 is SMNVEV (reference sequence). The junction had 9 bases not matched to a gene; V was cut back by 5 bases and J by 8 bases. The CDR3 has 14 amino acids. For the CDR3, the DNA is TGTGCCAGCAGTCACTATCGACAGGGGGAGGGCTACACCTTC. This translates into CASSHYRQGEGYTF.

The sample holds one count of this clonotype. The gene calls are TRBV12-3 or TRBV12-4 and TRBJ1-5, with 8 positions matching TRBD1. CDR3 length: 14 residues. J gave up 6 bases and V 6 bases, and 7 bases lay outside the gene matches. The CDR3 region is CASRPGQVTQPQHF. CDR3 coding DNA: TGTGCCAGCAGACCGGGACAGGTAACTCAGCCCCAGCATTTT.

Only a few counts were recorded for this clonotype. The chain combines TRBV4-1 with TRBJ1-1; the D gene is possibly TRBD1 (5 bases). V was cut by 7 bases and J by 3 bases, with 21 bases left in between. The germline CDR1 and CDR2 sequences are MGHRA and YSYEKL. CDR3 size: 16 residues. The CDR3 DNA reads TGCGCCAGCAAACAAGCGCCCGGGGAAGGGGACACTGAAGCTTTCTTT. It encodes CASKQAPGEGDTEAFF.

This clonotype occurred many times. The chain carries TRBV9 and TRBJ1-4; weak D call: TRBD1 (5 bases). The CDR3 spans 13 residues. V was cut by 4 bases and J by 7 bases, with 11 bases left in between. The germline CDR1 and CDR2 sequences are SGDLS and YYNGEE. In DNA form, the CDR3 reads TGTGCCAGCAGCAGAGGGGTGGGTGAAAAACTGTTTTTT. It is translated as CASSRGVGEKLFF.

The chain recombines TRBV24-1 with TRBJ1-5, with D tentatively TRBD1 (5 bases). V was clipped by 7 bases and J by 0 bases, with 18 bases between them. CDR1 KGHDR and CDR2 SFDVKD come from the germline V gene. CDR3 length equals 17 residues. CDR3 loop: CATRTDPAGSSNQPQHF. The CDR3 nucleotides are TGTGCCACCAGGACGGACCCCGCAGGGTCTAGCAATCAGCCCCAGCATTTT.

V gene TRBV2 combines with J gene TRBJ2-3; perhaps TRBD2 as D (6 bases). Germline V gives CDR1 SNHLY, CDR2 FYNNEI. This CDR3 region has 15 residues. The V gene lost 2 bases and the J gene lost 4 bases, with 13 bases spanning the gap. The CDR3 bases are TGTGCCAGCAGTGAACGGGGGTCCACACCAGATACGCAGTATTTT. As protein: CASSERGSTPDTQYF.

This rearrangement joins TRBV11-2 to TRBJ2-7; D not resolved. The V gene's germline CDR1 is SGHAT and CDR2 FQNNGV. This CDR3 region has 14 residues. V was clipped by 3 bases and J by 4 bases, with 13 bases between them. The DNA of the CDR3 is TGTGCCAGCAGCTTGGTCAGCCGAACTTACGAGCAGTACTTC. Translated, it gives CASSLVSRTYEQYF. The variable domain in full, with the rest retrieved from reference TRBV11-2 and TRBJ2-7, is EAGVAQSPRYKIIEKRQSVAFWCNPISGHATLYWYQQILGQGPKLLIQFQNNGVVDDSQLPKDRFSAERLKGVDSTLKIQPAKLEDSAVYLCASSLVSRTYEQYFGPGTRLTVT.

This clonotype turned up a few times. V and J are TRBV4-1 and TRBJ2-7; 10 bases are shared with TRBD1. There are 14 residues in the CDR3. Germline-derived CDR1 and CDR2 are MGHRA and YSYEKL. With V trimmed by 2 bases and J by 6 bases, 4 bases remained unmatched. The CDR3 protein is CASSQPGQGTEQYF. The CDR3 coding sequence is TGCGCCAGCAGCCAACCGGGACAGGGGACCGAGCAGTACTTC.

The chain employs TRBV9 and TRBJ2-1, with D perhaps TRBD2 (5 bases). Germline loops: CDR1 SGDLS, CDR2 YYNGEE. This CDR3 contains 15 residues. V lost 0 bases, J lost 5 bases, and 12 bases lay in between. DNA of the CDR3: TGTGCCAGCAGCGTAGATCGGGGAGTAGACAATGAGCAGTTCTTC. Amino acid sequence: CASSVDRGVDNEQFF. Full variable domain (rest looked up from reference TRBV9 and TRBJ2-1): DSGVTQTPKHLITATGQRVTLRCSPRSGDLSVYWYQQSLDQGLQFLIQYYNGEERAKGNILERFSAQQFPDLHSELNLSSLELGDSALYFCASSVDRGVDNEQFFGPGTRLTVL.

The sample holds a few counts of this clonotype. J is TRBJ2-1 and V is TRBV7-8; TRBD2 agrees at 12 bases. Germline V lookup: CDR1 SGHVS, CDR2 FQNEAQ. The CDR3 is 16 amino acids. The trim removed 5 bases at V and 9 bases at J, leaving 11 bases unmatched. The chain's CDR3 is CASSPTRLAGEVEQFF. CDR3 DNA: TGTGCCAGCAGCCCCACCCGACTAGCGGGGGAGGTTGAGCAGTTCTTC. Full variable domain (outside the CDR3, taken from reference TRBV7-8 and TRBJ2-1): GAGVSQSPRYKVAKRGQDVALRCDPISGHVSLFWYQQALGQGPEFLTYFQNEAQLDKSGLPSDRFFAERPEGSVSTLKIQRTQQEDSAVYLCASSPTRLAGEVEQFFGPGTRLTVL.

The gene calls are TRBV5-1 and TRBJ2-1; no clear D gene. The CDR3 runs 15 residues. Germline V lookup: CDR1 SGHRS, CDR2 YFSETQ. Trimming shortened V by 0 bases and J by 5 bases, and 12 bases separated the two germline ends. CDR3 residues: CASSLGLLINNEQFF. The CDR3 DNA is TGCGCCAGCAGCTTGGGTCTACTAATAAACAATGAGCAGTTCTTC. Full variable domain (rest looked up from reference TRBV5-1 and TRBJ2-1): KAGVTQTPRYLIKTRGQQVTLSCSPISGHRSVSWYQQTPGQGLQFLFEYFSETQRNKGNFPGRFSGRQFSNSRSEMNVSTLELGDSALYLCASSLGLLINNEQFFGPGTRLTVL.

This clonotype showed up just a few times. The chain has TRBV5-1 and TRBJ1-1; 7 bases line up with TRBD1. With V trimmed by 4 bases and J by 6 bases, 6 bases remained unmatched. The CDR3 consists of 13 residues. The germline V gene encodes CDR1 SGHRS and CDR2 YFSETQ. CDR3: CASSPQQGSEAFF. Written as DNA, the CDR3 is TGCGCCAGCAGCCCCCAACAGGGGTCTGAAGCTTTCTTT.

This chain joins TRBV29-1 and TRBJ1-1; 7 positions agree with TRBD1. V lost 6 bases and J lost 0; bases outside the gene matches: 4. In germline, CDR1 is SQVTM, CDR2 ANQGSEA. The CDR3 spans 13 residues. In nucleotides, the CDR3 is TGCAGCGTAGCGGGACAGTTGAACACTGAAGCTTTCTTT. It yields the protein CSVAGQLNTEAFF.

This clonotype was seen a handful of times. The V gene is TRBV7-2, the J gene TRBJ2-7, with a possible D match to TRBD2 (6 bases). Trimming removed 3 bases from V and 6 bases from J, with 15 bases in between. The CDR3 totals 14 residues. Per germline, CDR1 SGHTA and CDR2 FQGNSA. This chain's CDR3 is CASSFYGGRGEQYV. The CDR3 DNA sequence: TGTGCCAGCAGCTTCTACGGGGGTCGCGGCGAGCAGTACGTC.

V gene TRBV2 combines with J gene TRBJ2-1; D is unclear. Germline V gene data show CDR1 as SNHLY and CDR2 as FYNNEI. This CDR3 region has 12 residues. Between the trimmed V and J ends, which lost 7 bases and 12 bases, there was a span of 16 bases. The CDR3: CASTISEQGQFF. The CDR3 nucleotides read TGTGCCAGCACGATTTCGGAACAAGGGCAGTTCTTC. Full variable domain (outside the CDR3, taken from reference TRBV2 and TRBJ2-1): EPEVTQTPSHQVTQMGQEVILRCVPISNHLYFYWYRQILGQKVEFLVSFYNNEISEKSEIFDDQFSVERPDGSNFTLKIRSTKLEDSAMYFCASTISEQGQFFGPGTRLTVL.